The present T cell receptor beta chain was sequenced within a study of tumor and adjacent non-tumor tissue in lung cancer. At the level of the study: The cohort had about a dozen adenocarcinoma, 2 squamous cell and 1 small cell patients. Samples averaged roughly 4.3 million productive TCRbeta reads each. Study results and limitations: Tumor TCR diversity, when higher, was linked to shorter survival. In normal lung, the top 100 clones were significantly more dominant than in tumor.

A remark on this clonotype: Its antigen is not known. A read error may account for a junction end that differs from germline.

This sample's RNA came from whole unsorted tissue. This non-tumor lung sample came from over 3 cm beyond the tumor edge. Germline loops: CDR1 MGHRA, CDR2 YSYEKL. This CDR3 is built from 16 residues. A modified ARM-PCR protocol with three rounds of nested PCR amplified TCRbeta. MiXCR, run by TCRdb on the multiplex PCR reads, gives a single entry per CDR3 protein. Of over 80,000 distinct CDR3 sequences listed, 80% are singletons. This clonotype originated in a man in his sixties with small cell lung cancer. Sequencing used distant non-tumor lung tissue. V gene TRBV4-1 combines with J gene TRBJ2-2, with TRBD1 as a possible D gene (6 bases). CDR3 bases: TGCGCTAGCAACCAAGAGCCGACAGGTCAGGGCGGGGAGCTGTTTTTT. Protein product: CASNQEPTGQGGELFF.